The rows below give T cell receptor beta chains drawn from one sample of a study of blood T cell repertoires in COVID-19. Here immunoSEQ multiplex PCR was the method, and the copy in TCRdb shows in-frame clones only, minus some. The table includes about 140,000 clones, almost 90% detected once. The sequencing input was peripheral blood. The source of these receptors is a woman aged 55-70 years with acute or convalescent COVID-19. The conserved cysteine and the conserved F or W are not part of the CDR3 here. Each record gives: J gene, CDR3 length, V gene, CDR3 protein.

J: TRBJ2-5
length: 12
V: TRBV28
CDR3: ASATGLGRVTQY

J: TRBJ2-3
length: 14
V: TRBV18
CDR3: ASSPGGGGFSDTQY

J: TRBJ2-7
length: 10
V: TRBV7-2
CDR3: ASSFSAGEQY

J: TRBJ2-1
length: 13
V: TRBV28
CDR3: ASSLTSGGGDEQF

J: TRBJ2-1
length: 12
V: TRBV10-3
CDR3: AIQYSDVYNEQF

J: TRBJ2-5
length: 13
V: TRBV7-9
CDR3: ASSLTVGLAGTQY

J: TRBJ2-7
length: 11
V: TRBV9
CDR3: ASSAGAHHEQY

J: TRBJ2-1
length: 13
V: TRBV6-5
CDR3: ASSRTGTVYNEQF

J: TRBJ2-5
length: 12
V: TRBV2
CDR3: ASSTGQGTETQY

J: TRBJ2-3
length: 15
V: TRBV4-3
CDR3: ASSQEETGTSTDTQY

J: TRBJ2-3
length: 11
V: TRBV29-1
CDR3: SVDGGATDTQY

J: TRBJ1-5
length: 12
V: TRBV27
CDR3: ASSSTDRDKPQH

J: TRBJ2-7
length: 13
V: TRBV5-1
CDR3: ASSLATDSSYEQY

J: TRBJ2-3
length: 16
V: TRBV28
CDR3: ASSLSPGAGATRDTQY

J: TRBJ1-6
length: 14
V: TRBV5-6
CDR3: ASSGRTGGNNSPLH

J: TRBJ2-3
length: 8
V: TRBV6-2/TRBV6-3
CDR3: ASSLDTQY

J: TRBJ2-7
length: 10
V: TRBV28
CDR3: ASTGQGSEQY

J: TRBJ1-6
length: 15
V: TRBV5-4
CDR3: ASSLGGLSSYNSPLH

J: TRBJ2-3
length: 14
V: TRBV6-4
CDR3: ASSDKAGARMDTQY

J: TRBJ2-1
length: 14
V: TRBV11-2
CDR3: ASSLVGTQYYNEQF

J: TRBJ2-1
length: 10
V: TRBV5-1
CDR3: ASSSGSNEQF

J: TRBJ1-5
length: 12
V: TRBV28
CDR3: ASSSGGVNQPQH

J: TRBJ1-2
length: 12
V: TRBV6-5
CDR3: ASSYRTGNYGYT

J: TRBJ1-2
length: 12
V: TRBV7-9
CDR3: ASSPGQVHYGYT

J: TRBJ1-2
length: 11
V: TRBV28
CDR3: ASTYRGIYGYT

J: TRBJ1-4
length: 12
V: TRBV27
CDR3: ASSETGINEKLF

J: TRBJ2-2
length: 15
V: TRBV21-1
CDR3: ASSKIRDSGSPGELF

J: TRBJ1-3
length: 12
V: TRBV5-1
CDR3: ASSDMAGGNTIY

J: TRBJ1-2
length: 12
V: TRBV6-5
CDR3: ASRSGTGFSGYT

J: TRBJ2-7
length: 12
V: TRBV11-2
CDR3: ASSPPGQSYEQY

J: TRBJ1-2
length: 14
V: TRBV7-9
CDR3: ASSPLWDTTNYGYT

J: TRBJ2-7
length: 12
V: TRBV5-1
CDR3: ASRTQGTSYEQY

J: TRBJ1-2
length: 14
V: TRBV5-3
CDR3: ARSLAQRSLGYGYT

J: TRBJ1-3
length: 11
V: TRBV29-1
CDR3: SVRELGGNTIY

J: TRBJ1-3
length: 13
V: TRBV5-1
CDR3: ASSMEGTSGNTIY

J: TRBJ2-5
length: 12
V: TRBV3-1/TRBV3-2
CDR3: ASSQDSLASTQY

J: TRBJ2-3
length: 14
V: TRBV30
CDR3: AWRDGGGAVSDTQY

J: TRBJ2-1
length: 14
V: TRBV24-1
CDR3: ATSDPLTGFSDEQF

J: TRBJ1-1
length: 13
V: TRBV25-1
CDR3: ASSGIDRLYTEAF

J: TRBJ2-7
length: 11
V: TRBV2
CDR3: ASSEAPSNRQY

J: TRBJ1-1
length: 13
V: TRBV19
CDR3: ASSINRGGDTEAF